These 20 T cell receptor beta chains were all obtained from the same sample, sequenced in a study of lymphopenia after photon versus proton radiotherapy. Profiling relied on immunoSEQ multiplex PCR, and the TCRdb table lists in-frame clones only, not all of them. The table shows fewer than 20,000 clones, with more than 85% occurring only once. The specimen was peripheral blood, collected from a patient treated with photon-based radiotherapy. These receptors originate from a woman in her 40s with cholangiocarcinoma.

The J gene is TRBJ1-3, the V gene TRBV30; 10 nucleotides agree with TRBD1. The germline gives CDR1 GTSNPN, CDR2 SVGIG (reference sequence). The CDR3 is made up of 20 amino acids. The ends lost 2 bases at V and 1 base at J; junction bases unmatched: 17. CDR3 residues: CAWSTYPRDRGPLSGNTIYF. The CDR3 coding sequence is TGTGCCTGGAGTACATACCCCCGGGACAGGGGCCCCCTATCTGGAAACACCATATATTTT.

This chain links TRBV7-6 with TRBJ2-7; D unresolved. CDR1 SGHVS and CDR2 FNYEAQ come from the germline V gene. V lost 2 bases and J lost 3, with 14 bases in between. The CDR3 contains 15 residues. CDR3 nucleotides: TGTGCCAGCAGCTTAAACCCCGGCCCGGACTACGAGCAGTACTTC. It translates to CASSLNPGPDYEQYF.

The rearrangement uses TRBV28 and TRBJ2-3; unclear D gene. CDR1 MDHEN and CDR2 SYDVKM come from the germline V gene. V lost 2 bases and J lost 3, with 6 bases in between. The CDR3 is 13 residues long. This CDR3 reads CASSLRRTDTQYF. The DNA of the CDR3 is TGTGCCAGCAGTTTACGGAGAACAGATACGCAGTATTTT.

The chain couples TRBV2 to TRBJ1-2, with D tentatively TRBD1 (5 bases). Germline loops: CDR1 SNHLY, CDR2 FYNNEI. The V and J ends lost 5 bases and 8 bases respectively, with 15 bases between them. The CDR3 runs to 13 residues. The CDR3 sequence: CASSLQGAGGYTF. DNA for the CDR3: TGTGCCAGCAGTCTTCAGGGTGCTGGGGGCTACACCTTC.

The CDR3 DNA is TGCGCCAGCAGCTTGTATGTGCAAGCAACTAATGAAAAACTGTTTTTT. This codes for CASSLYVQATNEKLFF. V is TRBV5-1 and J is TRBJ1-4; D is unclear. The CDR3 runs to 16 residues. Per germline, CDR1 SGHRS and CDR2 YFSETQ. Trimming shortened V by 1 base and J by 0 bases, and 10 bases separated the two germline ends.

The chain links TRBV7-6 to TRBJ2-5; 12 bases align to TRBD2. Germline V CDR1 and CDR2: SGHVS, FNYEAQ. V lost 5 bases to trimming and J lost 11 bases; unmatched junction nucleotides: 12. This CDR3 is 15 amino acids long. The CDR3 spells CASSPLAGGPEEQYF. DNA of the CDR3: TGTGCCAGCAGCCCTCTAGCGGGAGGGCCGGAAGAGCAGTACTTC.

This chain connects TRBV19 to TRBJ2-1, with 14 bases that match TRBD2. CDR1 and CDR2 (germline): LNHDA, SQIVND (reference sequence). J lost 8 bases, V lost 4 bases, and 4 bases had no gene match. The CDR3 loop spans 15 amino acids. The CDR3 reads CASSSRLAGGDEQFF. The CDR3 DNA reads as TGTGCCAGTAGTAGCCGACTAGCGGGAGGGGATGAGCAGTTCTTC.

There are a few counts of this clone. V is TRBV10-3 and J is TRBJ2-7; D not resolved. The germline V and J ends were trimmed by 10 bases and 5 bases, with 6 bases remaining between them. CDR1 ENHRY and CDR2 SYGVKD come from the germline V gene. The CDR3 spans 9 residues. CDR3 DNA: TGTGCCAACGTCGACGAGCAGTACTTC. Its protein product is CANVDEQYF.

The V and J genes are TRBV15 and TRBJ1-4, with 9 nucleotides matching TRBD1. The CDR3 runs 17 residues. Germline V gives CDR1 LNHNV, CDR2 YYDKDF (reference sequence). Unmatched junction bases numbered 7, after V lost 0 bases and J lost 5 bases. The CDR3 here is CATSRDRRGQGNEKLFF. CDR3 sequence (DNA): TGTGCCACCAGCAGAGATCGTAGGGGACAGGGAAATGAAAAACTGTTTTTT.

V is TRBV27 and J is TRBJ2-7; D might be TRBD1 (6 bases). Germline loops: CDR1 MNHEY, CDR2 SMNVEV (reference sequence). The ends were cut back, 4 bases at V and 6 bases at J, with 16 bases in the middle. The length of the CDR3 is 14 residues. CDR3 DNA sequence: TGTGCCAGCAGTTGGTCCAGGGGCTTGGGCGAGCAGTACTTC. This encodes CASSWSRGLGEQYF.

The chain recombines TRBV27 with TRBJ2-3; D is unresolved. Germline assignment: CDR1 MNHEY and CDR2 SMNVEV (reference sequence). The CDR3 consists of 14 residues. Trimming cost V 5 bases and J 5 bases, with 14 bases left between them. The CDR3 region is CASSVDLTRDTQYF. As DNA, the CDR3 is TGTGCCAGCAGTGTTGACTTAACGAGAGATACGCAGTATTTT.

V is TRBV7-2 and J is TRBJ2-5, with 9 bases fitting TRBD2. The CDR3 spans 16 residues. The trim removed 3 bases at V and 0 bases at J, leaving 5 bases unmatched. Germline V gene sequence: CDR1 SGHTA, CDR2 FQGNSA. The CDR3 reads CASSFTSGLNQETQYF. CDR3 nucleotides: TGTGCCAGCAGCTTTACTAGCGGGCTTAACCAAGAGACCCAGTACTTC.

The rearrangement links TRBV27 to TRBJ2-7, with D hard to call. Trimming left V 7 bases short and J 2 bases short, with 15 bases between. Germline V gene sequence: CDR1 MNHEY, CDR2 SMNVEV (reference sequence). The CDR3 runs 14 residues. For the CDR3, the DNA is TGTGCCAGCAATTGGATTTTCCCCACCTACGAGCAGTACTTC. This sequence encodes CASNWIFPTYEQYF.

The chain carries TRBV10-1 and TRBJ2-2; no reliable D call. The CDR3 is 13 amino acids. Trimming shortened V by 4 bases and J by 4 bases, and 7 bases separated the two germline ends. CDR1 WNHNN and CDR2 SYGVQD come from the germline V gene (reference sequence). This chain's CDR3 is CASSALATGELFF. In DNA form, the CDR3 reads TGCGCCAGCAGTGCTCTCGCCACCGGGGAGCTGTTTTTT.

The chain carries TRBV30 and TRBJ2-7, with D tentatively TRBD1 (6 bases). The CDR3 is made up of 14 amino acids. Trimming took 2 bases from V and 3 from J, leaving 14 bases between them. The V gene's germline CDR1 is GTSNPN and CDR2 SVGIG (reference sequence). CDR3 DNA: TGTGCCTGGAGTTCACCGGGACAAAACTACGAGCAGTACTTC. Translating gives CAWSSPGQNYEQYF.

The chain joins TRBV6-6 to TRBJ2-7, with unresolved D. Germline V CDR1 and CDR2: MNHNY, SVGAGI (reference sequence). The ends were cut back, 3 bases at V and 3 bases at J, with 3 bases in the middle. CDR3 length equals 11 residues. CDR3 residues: CASSYDYEQYF. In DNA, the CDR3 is TGTGCCAGCAGTTATGACTACGAGCAGTACTTC.

The CDR3 is CASSVAAAALYEQYF. In DNA, the CDR3 is TGTGCCAGCAGCGTAGCTGCGGCAGCGCTCTACGAGCAGTACTTC. The chain is built from TRBV9 and TRBJ2-7, with D unclear. Trimming removed 0 bases from V and 3 bases from J, with 13 bases in between. This CDR3 is 15 amino acids long. In germline, CDR1 is SGDLS, CDR2 YYNGEE.

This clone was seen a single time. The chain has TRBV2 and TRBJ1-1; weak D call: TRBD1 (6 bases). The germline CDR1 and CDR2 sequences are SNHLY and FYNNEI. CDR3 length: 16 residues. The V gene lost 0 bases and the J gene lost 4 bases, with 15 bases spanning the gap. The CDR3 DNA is TGTGCCAGCAGTGAAGCTGGGAGGGACACTGGCACTGAAGCTTTCTTT. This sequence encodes CASSEAGRDTGTEAFF.

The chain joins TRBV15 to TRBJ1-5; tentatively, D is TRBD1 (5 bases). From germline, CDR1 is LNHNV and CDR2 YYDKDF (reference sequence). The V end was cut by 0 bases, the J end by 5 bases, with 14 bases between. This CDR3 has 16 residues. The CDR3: CATSRDTPDSHQPQHF. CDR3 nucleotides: TGTGCCACCAGCAGAGATACCCCCGACAGTCATCAGCCCCAGCATTTT.

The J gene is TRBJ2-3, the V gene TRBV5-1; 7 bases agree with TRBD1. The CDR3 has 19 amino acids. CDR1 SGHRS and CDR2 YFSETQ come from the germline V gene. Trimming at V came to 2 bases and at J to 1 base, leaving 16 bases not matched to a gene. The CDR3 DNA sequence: TGCGCCAGCAGCTTAAAGTCCCGGGACAGAAAAACCCGCACAGATACGCAGTATTTT. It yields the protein CASSLKSRDRKTRTDTQYF.